This T cell receptor beta chain derives from a study of beta chain features in type 1 diabetes. Study as a whole: Healthy donors and patients showed comparable age, gender and cell yields.

Remarks on this clone: Its antigen is currently unknown.

Losses at the gene ends were 8 bases for V and 7 bases for J; bases not matched to a gene: 8. Germline values: CDR1 MNHNS, CDR2 SASEGT. This CDR3 region has 14 residues. The study reverse transcribed the entire isolated RNA, so it sequenced expressed TCRB transcripts. The protocol was immunoSEQ multiplex PCR, while the TCRdb copy is restricted to in-frame clones and leaves out a portion. The data contain roughly 350,000 clones, approximately 11% of them seen just once; the ten biggest clones take up under 0.02%. General study points: A closer apparent resemblance between naive, central memory and Treg TCRB repertoires was seen in patients than in healthy donors.

Sorting based on CD45RO/CCR7/CD25/CD127/CD95/CD27 separated CD4+ naive, central memory, regulatory and stem cell-like memory cells. Post-sort purity exceeded 98% for all sorted populations. This chain links TRBV6-1 with TRBJ2-1; 10 bases are a match to TRBD1. This TCR came from a woman in her twenties or thirties in good health. What was sequenced was naive CD4+ T cells from blood. In nucleotides, the CDR3 is TGTGCCAGCGGAGGGGACAGGGGCGTAAATGAGCAGTTCTTC. Protein: CASGGDRGVNEQFF.